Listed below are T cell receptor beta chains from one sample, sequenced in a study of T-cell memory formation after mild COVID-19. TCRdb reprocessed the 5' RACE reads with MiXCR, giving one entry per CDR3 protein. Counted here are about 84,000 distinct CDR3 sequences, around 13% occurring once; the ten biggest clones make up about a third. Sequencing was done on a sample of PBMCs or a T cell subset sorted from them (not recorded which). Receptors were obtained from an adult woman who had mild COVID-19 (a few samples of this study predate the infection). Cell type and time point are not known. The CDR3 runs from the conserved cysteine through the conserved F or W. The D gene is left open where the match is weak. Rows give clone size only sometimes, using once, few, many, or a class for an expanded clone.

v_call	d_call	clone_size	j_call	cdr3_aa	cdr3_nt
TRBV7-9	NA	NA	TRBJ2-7	CASSLENYEQYF	TGTGCCAGCAGCCTCGAGAACTACGAGCAGTACTTC
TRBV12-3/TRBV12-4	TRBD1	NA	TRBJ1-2	CASSIQGLGYGYTF	TGTGCCAGCAGTATACAGGGGTTGGGCTATGGCTACACCTTC
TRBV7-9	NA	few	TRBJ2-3	CASSRYPQESTDTQYF	TGTGCCAGCAGCCGGTATCCCCAAGAAAGCACAGATACGCAGTATTTT
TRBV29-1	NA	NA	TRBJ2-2	CSVVGENTGELFF	TGCAGCGTTGTCGGGGAAAACACCGGGGAGCTGTTTTTT
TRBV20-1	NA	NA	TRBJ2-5	CSARGRTQETQYF	TGCAGTGCTAGAGGGAGGACCCAAGAGACCCAGTACTTC
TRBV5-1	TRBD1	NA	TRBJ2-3	CASSLGGGRPFSTDTQYF	TGCGCCAGCAGCTTGGGAGGGGGCAGACCCTTTAGCACAGATACGCAGTATTTT
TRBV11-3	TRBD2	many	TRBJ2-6	CASSFSGGYSETNVLTF	TGTGCCAGCAGCTTTTCGGGGGGTTATTCGGAAACCAACGTCCTGACTTTC
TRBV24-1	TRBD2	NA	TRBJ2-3	CATSASGGYDTQYF	TGTGCCACCAGTGCTAGCGGGGGGTACGATACGCAGTATTTT
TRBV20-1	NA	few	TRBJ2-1	CSALPLDNEQFF	TGCAGTGCTCTCCCCCTGGACAATGAGCAGTTCTTC
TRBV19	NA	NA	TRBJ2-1	CASNGGGDYNEQFF	TGTGCCAGTAATGGAGGGGGAGACTACAATGAGCAGTTCTTC
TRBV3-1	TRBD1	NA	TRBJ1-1	CASSQTGDPDWDTEAFF	TGTGCCAGCAGCCAAACAGGGGACCCTGACTGGGACACTGAAGCTTTCTTT
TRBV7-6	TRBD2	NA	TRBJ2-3	CASSQGLATDTQYF	TGTGCCAGCAGCCAGGGACTAGCGACAGATACGCAGTATTTT
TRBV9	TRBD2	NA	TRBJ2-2	CASSVGVGSGGLNTGELFF	TGTGCCAGCAGCGTAGGAGTAGGTAGCGGGGGGCTGAACACCGGGGAGCTGTTTTTT
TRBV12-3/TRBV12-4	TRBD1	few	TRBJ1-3	CASSYGTGFFGNTIYF	TGTGCCAGCAGTTATGGGACAGGGTTCTTTGGAAACACCATATATTTT
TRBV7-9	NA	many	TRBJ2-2	CASSSRVSGGELFF	TGTGCCAGCAGCTCCAGGGTGTCTGGCGGGGAGCTGTTTTTT
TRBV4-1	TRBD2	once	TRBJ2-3	CASSQDPPRVAGEFDTQYF	TGCGCCAGCAGCCAAGATCCCCCTCGGGTAGCGGGAGAGTTTGATACGCAGTATTTT
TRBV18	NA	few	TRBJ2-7	CASSRRDLPLIYEQYF	TGTGCCAGCTCACGACGGGACCTCCCTTTGATCTACGAGCAGTACTTC
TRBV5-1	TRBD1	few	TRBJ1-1	CASRPGQGNTEAFF	TGCGCCAGCAGACCTGGACAGGGGAACACTGAAGCTTTCTTT